A selection of T cell receptor beta chains follows, all from one sample in a study of blood T cell repertoires in COVID-19. Sequencing used immunoSEQ multiplex PCR; TCRdb keeps in-frame clones, though not all of them. This table has 110,000 or so clones, approximately 81% appearing once. The specimen sequenced was peripheral blood. The receptors were gathered from a middle-aged man with acute or convalescent COVID-19. The CDR3 runs from the conserved cysteine through the conserved F or W. D genes are given only for firm matches. Where a row states a size, it is once, few, many or the class of an expanded clone; other rows omit it.

size: once; V: TRBV4-1; D: TRBD1; J: TRBJ2-3; CDR3: CASSQPRDRATDTQYF
size: NA; V: TRBV11-2; D: TRBD1; J: TRBJ2-7; CDR3: CASSRTGQGSYEQYF
size: few; V: TRBV24-1; D: TRBD1; J: TRBJ1-1; CDR3: CATRGTGGDTEAFF
size: NA; V: TRBV6-1; D: NA; J: TRBJ1-2; CDR3: CASSERRWEGGYTF
size: NA; V: TRBV10-3; D: NA; J: TRBJ1-4; CDR3: CAISESWSSGLLFF
size: NA; V: TRBV30; D: TRBD1; J: TRBJ1-5; CDR3: CAWTPGTGPLNQPQHF
size: few; V: TRBV6-1; D: NA; J: TRBJ1-2; CDR3: CASSERGAWGYTF
size: NA; V: TRBV28; D: NA; J: TRBJ1-2; CDR3: CASSFDSNYGYTF
size: NA; V: TRBV5-1; D: NA; J: TRBJ1-4; CDR3: CASSLAMTTNEKLFF
size: NA; V: TRBV5-6; D: TRBD1; J: TRBJ1-1; CDR3: CASSTRTGYNTEAFF
size: NA; V: TRBV5-1; D: TRBD1; J: TRBJ2-1; CDR3: CASSLGQGAGEQFF
size: few; V: TRBV7-2; D: TRBD2; J: TRBJ2-3; CDR3: CASRFTSGRGPDTQYF
size: few; V: TRBV9; D: NA; J: TRBJ1-2; CDR3: CASSPAGGGYTF
size: NA; V: TRBV5-6; D: NA; J: TRBJ1-3; CDR3: CASSLAAGVNTIYF
size: NA; V: TRBV5-1; D: NA; J: TRBJ1-4; CDR3: CASSLEAGFNEKLFF
size: NA; V: TRBV10-3; D: NA; J: TRBJ1-2; CDR3: CAISESRGGLGLQNGYTF
size: few; V: TRBV30; D: NA; J: TRBJ1-4; CDR3: CAWSAPGGRNIELFF
size: NA; V: TRBV5-6; D: NA; J: TRBJ1-6; CDR3: CASSLGRVVDNSPLHF
size: NA; V: TRBV18; D: NA; J: TRBJ1-1; CDR3: CASSDIGRRTEAFF
size: NA; V: TRBV28; D: TRBD1; J: TRBJ1-1; CDR3: CASSKPGQGGTEAFF
size: NA; V: TRBV20-1; D: TRBD1; J: TRBJ1-5; CDR3: CSASKTGESQPQHF
size: few; V: TRBV7-6; D: TRBD1; J: TRBJ1-5; CDR3: CASSLGTGGNQPQHF
size: NA; V: TRBV15; D: NA; J: TRBJ1-4; CDR3: CATSRGAPLSEKLFF
size: NA; V: TRBV4-1; D: NA; J: TRBJ1-2; CDR3: CASSRTEQTAYGYTF
size: NA; V: TRBV19; D: TRBD1; J: TRBJ1-4; CDR3: CASSKRTGGGEKLFF
size: NA; V: TRBV30; D: NA; J: TRBJ1-1; CDR3: CAWKKQGVDTEAFF
size: NA; V: TRBV19; D: NA; J: TRBJ2-7; CDR3: CASSMFSAGAYEQYF
size: NA; V: TRBV28; D: TRBD1; J: TRBJ1-2; CDR3: CASSMTGRGYTF
size: NA; V: TRBV18; D: NA; J: TRBJ1-1; CDR3: CASSPPSSTEAFF
size: NA; V: TRBV25-1; D: NA; J: TRBJ1-2; CDR3: CASSDRGGYGYTF
size: NA; V: TRBV5-1; D: NA; J: TRBJ1-3; CDR3: CASSLAIGNTIYF
size: NA; V: TRBV5-1; D: TRBD1; J: TRBJ1-4; CDR3: CASSTTGDDDEKLFF
size: NA; V: TRBV13; D: NA; J: TRBJ1-1; CDR3: CASSFGTPGPTLRTEAFF
size: few; V: TRBV28; D: NA; J: TRBJ2-7; CDR3: CASSLFLREQYF
size: NA; V: TRBV2; D: NA; J: TRBJ1-4; CDR3: CASSYRRREKLFF
size: NA; V: TRBV5-1; D: NA; J: TRBJ2-6; CDR3: CASSKGTAGANVLTF
size: NA; V: TRBV11-2; D: TRBD2; J: TRBJ2-1; CDR3: CASNDKRGTYNEQFF
size: NA; V: TRBV5-6; D: NA; J: TRBJ2-3; CDR3: CASSLDQNTDTQYF
size: few; V: TRBV11-2; D: NA; J: TRBJ2-3; CDR3: CASSSERLSGADTQYF
size: NA; V: TRBV27; D: TRBD1; J: TRBJ2-2; CDR3: CASSSGTVNTGELFF
size: NA; V: TRBV2; D: NA; J: TRBJ1-4; CDR3: CASSRTIPREKLFF
size: NA; V: TRBV5-1; D: NA; J: TRBJ1-1; CDR3: CASSSQMNTEAFF
size: few; V: TRBV4-1; D: TRBD1; J: TRBJ2-1; CDR3: CASSQDYRGEDEQFF
size: NA; V: TRBV12-3/TRBV12-4; D: NA; J: TRBJ2-5; CDR3: CASRKGRTKYF
size: NA; V: TRBV10-3; D: NA; J: TRBJ2-2; CDR3: CAISEQGYTGELFF
size: NA; V: TRBV7-3; D: NA; J: TRBJ2-1; CDR3: CASSATSSSYNEQFF
size: NA; V: TRBV6-5; D: TRBD2; J: TRBJ2-7; CDR3: CASMKRTSGVLEQYF
size: few; V: TRBV4-1; D: NA; J: TRBJ1-3; CDR3: CASSQGYGSGNTIYF
size: once; V: TRBV14; D: NA; J: TRBJ1-2; CDR3: CASNQNYTF
size: NA; V: TRBV27; D: NA; J: TRBJ1-3; CDR3: CASSPVGGLGNTIYF